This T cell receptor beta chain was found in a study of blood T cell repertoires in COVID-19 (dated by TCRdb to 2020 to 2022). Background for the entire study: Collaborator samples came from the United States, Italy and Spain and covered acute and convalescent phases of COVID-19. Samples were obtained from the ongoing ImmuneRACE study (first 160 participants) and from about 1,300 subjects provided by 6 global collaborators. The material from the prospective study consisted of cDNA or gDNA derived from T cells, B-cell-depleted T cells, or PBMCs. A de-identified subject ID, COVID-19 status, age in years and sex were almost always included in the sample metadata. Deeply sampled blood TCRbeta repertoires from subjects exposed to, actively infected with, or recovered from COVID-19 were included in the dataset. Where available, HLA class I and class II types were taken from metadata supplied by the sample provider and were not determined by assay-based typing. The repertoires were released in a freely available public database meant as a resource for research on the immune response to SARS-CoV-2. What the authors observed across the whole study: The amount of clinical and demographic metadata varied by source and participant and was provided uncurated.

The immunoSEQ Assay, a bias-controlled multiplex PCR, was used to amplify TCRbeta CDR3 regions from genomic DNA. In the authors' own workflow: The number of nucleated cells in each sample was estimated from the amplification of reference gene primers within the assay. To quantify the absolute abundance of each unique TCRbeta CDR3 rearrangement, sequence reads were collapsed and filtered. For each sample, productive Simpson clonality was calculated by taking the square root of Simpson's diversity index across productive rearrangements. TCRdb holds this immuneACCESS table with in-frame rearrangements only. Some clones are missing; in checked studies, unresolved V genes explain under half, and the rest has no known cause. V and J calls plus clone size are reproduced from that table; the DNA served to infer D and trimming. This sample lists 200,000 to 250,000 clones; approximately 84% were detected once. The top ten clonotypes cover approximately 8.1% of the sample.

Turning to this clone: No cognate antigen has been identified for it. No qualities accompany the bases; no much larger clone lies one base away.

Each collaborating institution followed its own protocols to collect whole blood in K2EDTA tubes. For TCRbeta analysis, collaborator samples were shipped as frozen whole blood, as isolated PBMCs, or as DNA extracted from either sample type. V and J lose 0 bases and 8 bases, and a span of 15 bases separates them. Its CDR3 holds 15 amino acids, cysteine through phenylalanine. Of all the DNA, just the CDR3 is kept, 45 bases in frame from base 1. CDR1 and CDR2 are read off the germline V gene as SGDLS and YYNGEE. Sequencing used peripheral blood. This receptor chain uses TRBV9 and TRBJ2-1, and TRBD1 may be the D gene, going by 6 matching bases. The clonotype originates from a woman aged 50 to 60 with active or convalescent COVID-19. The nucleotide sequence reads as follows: TGTGCCAGCAGCGTAGTGTGGGGGCCTGGTTATGAGCAGTTCTTC. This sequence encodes CASSVVWGPGYEQFF. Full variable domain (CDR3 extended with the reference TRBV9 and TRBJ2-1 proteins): DSGVTQTPKHLITATGQRVTLRCSPRSGDLSVYWYQQSLDQGLQFLIQYYNGEERAKGNILERFSAQQFPDLHSELNLSSLELGDSALYFCASSVVWGPGYEQFFGPGTRLTVL.